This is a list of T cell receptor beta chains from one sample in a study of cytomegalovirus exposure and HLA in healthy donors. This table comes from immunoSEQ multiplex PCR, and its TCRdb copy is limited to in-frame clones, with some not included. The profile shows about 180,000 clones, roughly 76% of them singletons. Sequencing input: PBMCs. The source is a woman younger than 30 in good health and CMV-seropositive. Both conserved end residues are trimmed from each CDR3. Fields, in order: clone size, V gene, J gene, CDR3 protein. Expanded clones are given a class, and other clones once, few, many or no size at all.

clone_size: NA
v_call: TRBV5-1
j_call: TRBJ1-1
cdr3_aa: ASSSPGQGMNTEAF

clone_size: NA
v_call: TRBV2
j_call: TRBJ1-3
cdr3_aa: ASTLTGSGENTIY

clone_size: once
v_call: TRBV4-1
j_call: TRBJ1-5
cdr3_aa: ASSQSAGNQPQH

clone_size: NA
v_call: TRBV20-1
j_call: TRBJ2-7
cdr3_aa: SGLAGYEQY

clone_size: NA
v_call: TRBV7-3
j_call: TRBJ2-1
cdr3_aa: ASSPQGIYNEQF

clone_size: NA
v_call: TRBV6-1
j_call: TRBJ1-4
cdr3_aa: ASNPQGQGEKLF

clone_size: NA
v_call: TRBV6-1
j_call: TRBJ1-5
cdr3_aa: ASSEDRGLFQPQH

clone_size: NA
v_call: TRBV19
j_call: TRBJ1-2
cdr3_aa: ASSPSPGQGLDYT

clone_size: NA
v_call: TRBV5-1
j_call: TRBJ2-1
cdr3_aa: ASSPVFGTDNEQF

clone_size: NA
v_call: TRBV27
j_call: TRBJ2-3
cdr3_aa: ASRNRLAGSTDTQY

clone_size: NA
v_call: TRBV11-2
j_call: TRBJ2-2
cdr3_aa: ASQRIPTLSTGELF

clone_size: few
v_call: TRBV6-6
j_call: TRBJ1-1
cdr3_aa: ASSYSNGQGAEAF

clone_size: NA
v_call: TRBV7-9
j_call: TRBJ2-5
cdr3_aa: ASSPREQETQY

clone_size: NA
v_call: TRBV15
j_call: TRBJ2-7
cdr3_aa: ATSRRGTGAYEQY

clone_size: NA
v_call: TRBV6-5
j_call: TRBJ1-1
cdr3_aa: ASSSGQGGSEAF

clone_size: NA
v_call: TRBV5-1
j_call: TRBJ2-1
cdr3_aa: ASSLLDRGNEQF

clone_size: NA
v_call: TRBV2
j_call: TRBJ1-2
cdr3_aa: ASSVWGQGRHGYT

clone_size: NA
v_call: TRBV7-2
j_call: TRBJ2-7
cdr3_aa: ASSLEGGLSSYEQY

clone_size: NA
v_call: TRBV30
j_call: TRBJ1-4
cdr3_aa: AWSEGSHEKLF

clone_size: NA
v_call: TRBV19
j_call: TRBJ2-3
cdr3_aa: ASSIVAGGFVDTQY

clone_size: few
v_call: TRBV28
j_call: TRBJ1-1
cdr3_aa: ASSFWQNTEAF

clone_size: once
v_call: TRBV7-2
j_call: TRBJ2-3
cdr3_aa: ASSPTDTQY

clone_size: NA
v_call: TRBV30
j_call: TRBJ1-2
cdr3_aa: AWSILGRNYGYT

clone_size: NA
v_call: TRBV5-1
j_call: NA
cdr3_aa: ASSLTGGLHSYEQY

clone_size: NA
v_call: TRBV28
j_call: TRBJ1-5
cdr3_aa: ASGQAGQGTKPQH

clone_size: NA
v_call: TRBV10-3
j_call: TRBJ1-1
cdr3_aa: AISVGTGARTEAF

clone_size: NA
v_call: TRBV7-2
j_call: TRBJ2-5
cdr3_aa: ASSPGTSTKETQY

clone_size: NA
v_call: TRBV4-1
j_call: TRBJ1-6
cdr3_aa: ASSQVGERGPNSPLH

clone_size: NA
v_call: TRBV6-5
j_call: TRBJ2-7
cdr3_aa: AVTYAGQTGEQY

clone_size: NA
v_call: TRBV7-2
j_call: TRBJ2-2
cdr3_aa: ASSFGGGYTGELF

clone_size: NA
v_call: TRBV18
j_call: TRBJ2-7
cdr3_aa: ASSPPSGAYEQY

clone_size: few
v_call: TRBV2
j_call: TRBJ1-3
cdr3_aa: ASGGQSENTIY

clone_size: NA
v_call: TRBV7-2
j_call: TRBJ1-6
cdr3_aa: ASSLQGAGRSPLH

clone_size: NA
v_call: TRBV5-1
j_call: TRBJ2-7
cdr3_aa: ASSPPGQGAGEQY

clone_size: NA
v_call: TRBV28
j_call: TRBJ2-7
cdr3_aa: ASSPGWASYEQY

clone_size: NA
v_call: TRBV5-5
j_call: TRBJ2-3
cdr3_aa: ASSLNRDIATDTQY

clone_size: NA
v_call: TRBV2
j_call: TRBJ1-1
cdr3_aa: ASSGRRDTEAF

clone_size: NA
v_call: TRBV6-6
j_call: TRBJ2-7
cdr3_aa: ASSDQQGPYYEQY

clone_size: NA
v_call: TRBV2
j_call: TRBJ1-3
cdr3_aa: ANHKDRVTSGNTIY

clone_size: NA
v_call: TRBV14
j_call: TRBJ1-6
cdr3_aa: ASSPRDRDNSPLH

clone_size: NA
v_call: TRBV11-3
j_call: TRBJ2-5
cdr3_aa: ASSPTGGPGETQY

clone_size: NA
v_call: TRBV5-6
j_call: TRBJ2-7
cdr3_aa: ASSLVQPNYEQY

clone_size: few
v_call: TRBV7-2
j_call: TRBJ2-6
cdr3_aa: ASSVVLSGANVLT

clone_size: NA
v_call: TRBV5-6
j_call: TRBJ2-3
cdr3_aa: ASSPGQGRGDTQY

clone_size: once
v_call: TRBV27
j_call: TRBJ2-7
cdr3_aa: ASRMEGNYEQY

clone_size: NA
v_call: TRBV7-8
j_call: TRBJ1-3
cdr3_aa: ASSSGTHSGNTIY

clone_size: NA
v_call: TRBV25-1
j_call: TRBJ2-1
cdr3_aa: ASSEGAGMGEQF

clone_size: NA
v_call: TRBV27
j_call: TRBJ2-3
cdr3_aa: ASRANGLETDTQY

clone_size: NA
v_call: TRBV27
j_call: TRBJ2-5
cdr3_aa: ASSNRGQETQY

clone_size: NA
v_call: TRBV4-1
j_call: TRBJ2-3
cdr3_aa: ASSQASGLILSSTDTQY

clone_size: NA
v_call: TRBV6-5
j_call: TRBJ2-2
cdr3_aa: ASSYARQANTGELF

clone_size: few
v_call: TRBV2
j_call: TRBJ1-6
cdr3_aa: ASSTRQGYNSPLH

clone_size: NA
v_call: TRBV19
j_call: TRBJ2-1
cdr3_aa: ASSIPQGSYNEQF

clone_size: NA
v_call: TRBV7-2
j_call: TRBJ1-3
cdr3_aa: ASSRETPGNLGNTIY